The 15 T cell receptor beta chains in this list originate from one sample, sequenced in a study of blood T cells in healthy people across ages. Sample-barcoded 5' priming and a J-beta primer mix drove a second PCR of roughly 7 to 11 cycles. Via MiXCR, TCRdb re-called the 5' RACE reads, giving one row per CDR3 protein. Seen here are about 1,500,000 distinct CDR3 sequences, 42% observed once, and the top ten hold 7.9%. Sequencing was carried out using blood. The receptors here all came from a woman aged 18-30 years in good health.

This clonotype was seen only a few times. The chain links TRBV12-3 or TRBV12-4 to TRBJ2-4; 14 bases line up with TRBD2. The ends lost 6 bases at V and 13 bases at J; junction bases unmatched: 8. The CDR3 is 14 amino acids. The CDR3 DNA is TGTGCCAGCAGATCCCCGGGACTAGCGGGAGAGCAGTACTTC. Amino acids: CASRSPGLAGEQYF.

V and J are TRBV12-5 and TRBJ2-7, with TRBD2 identical over 8 bases. With 7 bases clipped from V and 0 bases from J, the junction kept 5 bases outside the gene matches. Germline values: CDR1 LGHNT, CDR2 FRNRAP. The CDR3 runs to 14 residues. DNA for the CDR3: TGTGCTAGTGATATAGCGGGGAGCTCCTACGAGCAGTACTTC. This encodes CASDIAGSSYEQYF.

This sequence joins TRBV7-6 and TRBJ2-5; 7 bases map to TRBD1. The CDR3 has 14 residues. CDR1 SGHVS and CDR2 FNYEAQ come from the germline V gene. Trimming removed 5 bases from V and 4 bases from J; junction bases left unmatched: 7. CDR3 protein: CASSPTGVVETQYF. The CDR3 DNA reads TGTGCCAGCAGCCCCACAGGGGTGGTAGAGACCCAGTACTTC.

The chain carries TRBV27 and TRBJ2-7, with a weak D call TRBD2 (6 bases). Germline V gene lookup returns CDR1 MNHEY and CDR2 SMNVEV (reference sequence). The CDR3 consists of 16 residues. Trimming cost V 3 bases and J 0 bases, with 15 bases left between them. CDR3 residues: CASSFLADLSSYEQYF. DNA of the CDR3: TGTGCCAGCAGTTTCTTAGCGGACCTGAGCTCCTACGAGCAGTACTTC.

Many counts were recorded for this clonotype. The rearrangement joins TRBV9 to TRBJ2-5; 10 bases are a match to TRBD2. The V gene end was trimmed by 2 bases and the J gene end by 2 bases; junction bases not matched to a gene: 0. There are 14 residues in the CDR3. Germline-derived CDR1 and CDR2 are SGDLS and YYNGEE. The CDR3 spells CASSVSGGQETQYF. CDR3 DNA sequence: TGTGCCAGCAGCGTTAGCGGGGGGCAAGAGACCCAGTACTTC. The variable domain in full, completed from reference TRBV9 and TRBJ2-5, reads DSGVTQTPKHLITATGQRVTLRCSPRSGDLSVYWYQQSLDQGLQFLIQYYNGEERAKGNILERFSAQQFPDLHSELNLSSLELGDSALYFCASSVSGGQETQYFGPGTRLLVL.

This clonotype turned up a few times. J is TRBJ2-3 and V is TRBV5-1, with 7 bases that match TRBD2. CDR1 SGHRS and CDR2 YFSETQ come from the germline V gene. Losses at the gene ends were 4 bases for V and 4 bases for J; bases not matched to a gene: 6. This CDR3 has 14 amino acids. CDR3 nucleotides: TGCGCCAGCAGCCCTGAAGGACTAGCAGATACGCAGTATTTT. This codes for CASSPEGLADTQYF. Filled out from reference TRBV5-1 and TRBJ2-3, the complete variable domain reads KAGVTQTPRYLIKTRGQQVTLSCSPISGHRSVSWYQQTPGQGLQFLFEYFSETQRNKGNFPGRFSGRQFSNSRSEMNVSTLELGDSALYLCASSPEGLADTQYFGPGTRLTVL.

This clonotype was found a few times. The chain is built from TRBV7-2 and TRBJ2-1; D tentatively fits TRBD1 or TRBD2 (5 bases each). Germline loops: CDR1 SGHTA, CDR2 FQGNSA. Trimming left V 1 base short and J 2 bases short, with 9 bases between. CDR3 length equals 15 residues. This CDR3 is CASSLEPGPYNEQFF. CDR3 nucleotides: TGTGCCAGCAGCTTAGAGCCGGGACCCTACAATGAGCAGTTCTTC.

This clonotype was observed a few times. The J gene is TRBJ1-2, the V gene TRBV25-1; the D gene is possibly TRBD1 (5 bases). Looked up from germline, CDR1 is MGHDK and CDR2 is SYGVNS. V lost 2 bases and J 2 bases, leaving 9 bases between the germline ends. The CDR3 length is 14 residues. CDR3 in amino acids: CASSEPGSNYGYTF. Here the CDR3 DNA reads TGTGCCAGCAGTGAACCAGGGTCCAACTATGGCTACACCTTC.

V and J are TRBV12-3 or TRBV12-4 and TRBJ2-1; 13 positions match TRBD2. This CDR3 is 14 amino acids long. J gave up 7 bases and V 10 bases, and 7 bases lay outside the gene matches. The DNA for the CDR3 is TGTGCCACCGCACTAGCGGGGGGGCGGAATGAGCAGTTCTTC. Protein: CATALAGGRNEQFF.

The chain combines TRBV2 with TRBJ1-4; maybe TRBD1 (6 bases). The CDR3 runs to 15 residues. V was trimmed by 1 base and J by 7 bases, leaving 13 bases between them. Germline V gene sequence: CDR1 SNHLY, CDR2 FYNNEI. The CDR3 spells CASSEDSGDSEKLFF. The CDR3 coding sequence is TGTGCCAGCAGTGAAGATTCAGGGGATAGTGAAAAACTGTTTTTT.

The genes are TRBV12-3 or TRBV12-4 and TRBJ2-3; D gene unclear. The CDR3 is 12 residues long. With 7 bases removed from V and 11 bases from J, the gap between germline ends came to 16 bases. The CDR3 is CASTHSTDVQYF. The CDR3 DNA reads as TGTGCCAGCACCCATAGCACAGATGTGCAGTATTTT.

V and J are TRBV5-6 and TRBJ2-2; unclear D gene. CDR3 length: 14 residues. The ends were cut back, 0 bases at V and 7 bases at J, with 10 bases in the middle. The germline V gene has CDR1 SGHDT and CDR2 YYEEEE. This chain's CDR3 is CASSLVEAGGELFF. CDR3 DNA: TGTGCCAGCAGCTTGGTAGAGGCTGGCGGGGAGCTGTTTTTT.

This clonotype was counted a few times. The chain recombines TRBV12-3 or TRBV12-4 with TRBJ2-1; D is uncertain. V gave up 6 bases and J gave up 7 bases, with 10 bases separating them. The CDR3 sequence is 12 residues long. The CDR3 bases are TGTGCCAGCAGACCCGACTCTAATGAGCAGTTCTTC. Translated, it gives CASRPDSNEQFF.

This clonotype was recorded a few times. The chain carries TRBV11-2 and TRBJ2-5; 11 bases fit TRBD1. The ends lost 4 bases at V and 4 bases at J; junction bases unmatched: 5. CDR1 is SGHAT and CDR2 is FQNNGV in the germline V gene. The CDR3 contains 15 residues. The CDR3 sequence is CASSSGTGGRETQYF. The CDR3 coding sequence is TGTGCCAGCAGCTCCGGGACAGGGGGTAGAGAGACCCAGTACTTC.

The chain employs TRBV2 and TRBJ1-5; weak D call: TRBD1 (6 bases). Looked up from germline, CDR1 is SNHLY and CDR2 is FYNNEI. The V gene lost 4 bases and the J gene lost 1 base, with 14 bases spanning the gap. The CDR3 is 16 residues long. The CDR3 DNA reads TGTGCCAGCAGTGGTTTTGGAGGACAGAGCAATCAGCCCCAGCATTTT. Encoded protein: CASSGFGGQSNQPQHF. Complete variable domain (other parts from reference TRBV2 and TRBJ1-5): EPEVTQTPSHQVTQMGQEVILRCVPISNHLYFYWYRQILGQKVEFLVSFYNNEISEKSEIFDDQFSVERPDGSNFTLKIRSTKLEDSAMYFCASSGFGGQSNQPQHFGDGTRLSIL.